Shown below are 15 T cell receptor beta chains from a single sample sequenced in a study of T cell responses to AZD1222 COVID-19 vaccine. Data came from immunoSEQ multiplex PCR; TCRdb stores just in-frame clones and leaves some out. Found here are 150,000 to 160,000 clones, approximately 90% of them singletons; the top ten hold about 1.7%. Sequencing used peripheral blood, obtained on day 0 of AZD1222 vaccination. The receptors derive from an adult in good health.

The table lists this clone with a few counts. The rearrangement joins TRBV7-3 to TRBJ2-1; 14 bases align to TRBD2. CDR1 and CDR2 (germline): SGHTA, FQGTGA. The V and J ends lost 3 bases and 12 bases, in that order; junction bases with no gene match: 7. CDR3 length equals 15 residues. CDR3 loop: CASSLLPGTSGRQFF. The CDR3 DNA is TGTGCCAGCAGCTTGCTACCCGGGACTAGCGGGAGGCAGTTCTTC.

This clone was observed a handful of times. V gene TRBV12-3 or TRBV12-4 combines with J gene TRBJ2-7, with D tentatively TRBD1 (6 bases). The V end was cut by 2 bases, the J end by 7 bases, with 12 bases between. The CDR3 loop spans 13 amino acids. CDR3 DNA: TGTGCCAGCAGTTTATTGGGGGCTGGGGAGCAGTACTTC. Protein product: CASSLLGAGEQYF.

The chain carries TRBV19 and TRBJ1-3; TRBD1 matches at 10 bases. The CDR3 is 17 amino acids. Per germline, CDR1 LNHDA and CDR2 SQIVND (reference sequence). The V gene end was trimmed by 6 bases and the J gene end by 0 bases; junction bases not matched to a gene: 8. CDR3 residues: CASSKGTGDISGNTIYF. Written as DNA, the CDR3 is TGTGCCAGTAGCAAGGGGACAGGGGACATCTCTGGAAACACCATATATTTT.

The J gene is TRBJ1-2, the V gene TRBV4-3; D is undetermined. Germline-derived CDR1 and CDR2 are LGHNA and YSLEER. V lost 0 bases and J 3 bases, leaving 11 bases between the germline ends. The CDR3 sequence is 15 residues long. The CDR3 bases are TGCGCCAGCAGCCAAGATGTGTCAGGATACTATGGCTACACCTTC. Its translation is CASSQDVSGYYGYTF.

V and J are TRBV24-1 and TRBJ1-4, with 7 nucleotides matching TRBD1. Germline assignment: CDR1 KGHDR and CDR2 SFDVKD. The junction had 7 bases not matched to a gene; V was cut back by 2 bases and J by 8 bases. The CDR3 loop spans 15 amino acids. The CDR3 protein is CATSDSTGVEEKLFF. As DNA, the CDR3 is TGTGCCACCAGTGATTCTACAGGGGTTGAGGAAAAACTGTTTTTT.

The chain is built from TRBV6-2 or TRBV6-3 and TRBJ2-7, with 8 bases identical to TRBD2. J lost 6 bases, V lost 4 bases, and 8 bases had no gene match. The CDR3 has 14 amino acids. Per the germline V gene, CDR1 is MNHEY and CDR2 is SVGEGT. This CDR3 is CASSSSGSTGEQYF. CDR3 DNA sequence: TGTGCCAGCAGTTCCAGCGGGAGTACCGGCGAGCAGTACTTC.

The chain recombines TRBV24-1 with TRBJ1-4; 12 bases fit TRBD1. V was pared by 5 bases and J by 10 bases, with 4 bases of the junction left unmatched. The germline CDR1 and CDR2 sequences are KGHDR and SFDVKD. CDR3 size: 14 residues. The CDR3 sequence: CATSAGQGAGKLFF. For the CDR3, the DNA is TGTGCCACCAGTGCGGGACAGGGGGCCGGAAAACTGTTTTTT.

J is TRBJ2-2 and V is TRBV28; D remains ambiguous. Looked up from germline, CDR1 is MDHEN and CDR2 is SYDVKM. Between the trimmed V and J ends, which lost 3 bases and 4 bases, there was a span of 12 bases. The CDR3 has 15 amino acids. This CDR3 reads CASSFFLRGTGELFF. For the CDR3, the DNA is TGTGCCAGCAGTTTTTTTCTCCGAGGCACCGGGGAGCTGTTTTTT.

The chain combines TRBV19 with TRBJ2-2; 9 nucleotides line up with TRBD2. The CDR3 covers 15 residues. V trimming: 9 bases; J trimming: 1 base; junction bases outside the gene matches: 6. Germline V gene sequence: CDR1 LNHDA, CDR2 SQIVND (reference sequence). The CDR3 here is CASHLAGLNTGELFF. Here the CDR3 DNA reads TGTGCCAGCCACCTAGCGGGACTGAACACCGGGGAGCTGTTTTTT.

CDR3 region: CASSYSLSGYSYNEQFF. CDR3 bases: TGTGCCAGCAGTTACTCTCTTTCCGGTTACTCCTACAATGAGCAGTTCTTC. The chain joins TRBV6-2 or TRBV6-3 to TRBJ2-1; D not certain. The CDR3 extends over 17 amino acids. Trimming stripped 0 bases from V and 0 bases from J, with 12 bases between. Germline V gene lookup returns CDR1 MNHEY and CDR2 SVGEGT.

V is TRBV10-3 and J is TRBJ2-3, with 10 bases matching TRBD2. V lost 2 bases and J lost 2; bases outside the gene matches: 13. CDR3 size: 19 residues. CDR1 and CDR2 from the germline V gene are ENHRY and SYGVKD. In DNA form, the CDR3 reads TGTGCCATCAGTGAGCCACCCCCTCCTAGCGGGAGAAACACAGATACGCAGTATTTT. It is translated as CAISEPPPPSGRNTDTQYF.

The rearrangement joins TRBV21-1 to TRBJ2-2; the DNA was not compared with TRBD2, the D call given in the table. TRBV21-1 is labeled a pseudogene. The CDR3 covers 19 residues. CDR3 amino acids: CASSKRWTSGSGSTGELFF. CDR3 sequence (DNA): TGTGCCAGCAGCAAAAGGTGGACTAGCGGGAGTGGGTCCACCGGGGAGCTGTTTTTT.

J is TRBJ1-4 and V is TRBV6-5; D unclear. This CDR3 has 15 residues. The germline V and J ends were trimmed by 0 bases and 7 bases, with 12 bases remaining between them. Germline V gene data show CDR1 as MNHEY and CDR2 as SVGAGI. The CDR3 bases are TGTGCCAGCAGTTACTCTCCAGCCCCTGCTGAAAAACTGTTTTTT. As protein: CASSYSPAPAEKLFF.

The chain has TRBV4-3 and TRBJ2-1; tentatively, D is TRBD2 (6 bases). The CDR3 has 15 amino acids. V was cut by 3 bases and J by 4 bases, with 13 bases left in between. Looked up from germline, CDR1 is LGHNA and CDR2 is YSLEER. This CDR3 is CASSQDGGRYNEQFF. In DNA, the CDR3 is TGCGCCAGCAGCCAGGATGGAGGGCGTTACAATGAGCAGTTCTTC.

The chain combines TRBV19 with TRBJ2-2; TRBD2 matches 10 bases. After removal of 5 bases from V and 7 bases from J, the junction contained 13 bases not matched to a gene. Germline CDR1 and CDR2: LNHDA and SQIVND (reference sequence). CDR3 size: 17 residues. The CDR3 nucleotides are TGTGCCAGTAGTTACCCTGGGGTAGCGGGAGGCAGCGGGGAGCTGTTTTTT. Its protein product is CASSYPGVAGGSGELFF.